A selection of T cell receptor beta chains follows, all from one sample in a study of T cell responses to AZD1222 COVID-19 vaccine. Libraries were prepared by immunoSEQ multiplex PCR; TCRdb keeps only in-frame clonotypes and omits some of them. The table shows 130,000 or so clones, with 80% to 90% occurring only once. The sequences come from peripheral blood, collected 28 days after the second AZD1222 dose. The receptors derive from an adult who received the AZD1222 COVID-19 vaccine. The CDR3 runs from the conserved cysteine through the conserved F or W. The D gene is left open where the match is weak. Clone size is not always given. Where it is, it says once, few, many or a class for expanded clones.

TRBV5-5,TRBJ2-7,.,few,TGTGCCAGCAGCTTGGTGGTGGGTGGATTAAGCGAGCAGTACTTC,CASSLVVGGLSEQYF
TRBV10-2,TRBJ2-5,TRBD2,.,TGCGCCAGCAGTGAACCCCCCGGGAGGGCCGGTAAGACCCAGTACTTC,CASSEPPGRAGKTQYF
TRBV9,TRBJ1-1,.,.,TGTGCCAGCAGCGTATCGGGAACTGAAGCTTTCTTT,CASSVSGTEAFF
TRBV7-3,TRBJ1-1,TRBD1,once,TGTGCCAGCAGCCCCGGGACAGGAGTTAACACTGAAGCTTTCTTT,CASSPGTGVNTEAFF
TRBV29-1,TRBJ2-1,TRBD1,.,TGCAGCGCCGAGAAGGGACAGACCAATGAGCAGTTCTTC,CSAEKGQTNEQFF
TRBV2,TRBJ1-2,TRBD1,.,TGTGCCGTGGACAGGGGTGGTACTGGCTACACCTTC,CAVDRGGTGYTF
TRBV12-2,TRBJ1-6,.,.,TGTGCAAGTCGCTTAGTGTGGGCCCCCGAGGGGAGTTCACCCCTCCACTTT,CASRLVWAPEGSSPLHF
TRBV5-4,TRBJ2-2,.,.,TGTGCCAGCAGCATAGTCCTCGGGTCCGGGGAGCTGTTTTTT,CASSIVLGSGELFF
TRBV30,TRBJ1-1,.,.,TGTGCCTGGAATCTACAGGCAGGCACTGAAGCTTTCTTT,CAWNLQAGTEAFF
TRBV19,TRBJ1-1,.,.,TGTGCCAGTATCTCGGGGGGGGTAGCTTTCTTT,CASISGGVAFF
TRBV5-8,TRBJ2-2,.,.,TGTGCCAGCAGCTTGGGTAGGACAAGCAACACCGGGGAGCTGTTTTTT,CASSLGRTSNTGELFF
TRBV5-1,TRBJ2-1,.,.,TGCGCCAGCACCCCGGGTGAGGGGGGCCCGTACAATGAGCAGTTCTTC,CASTPGEGGPYNEQFF
TRBV3-1/TRBV3-2,TRBJ1-1,TRBD1,.,TGTGCCAGCATGGGACAGCAGAACACTGAAGCTTTCTTT,CASMGQQNTEAFF
TRBV19,TRBJ2-1,TRBD2,.,TGTGCCAGTAGCACCATAGCGGGAGGGGGGTACAATGAGCAGTTCTTC,CASSTIAGGGYNEQFF
TRBV20-1,TRBJ2-1,.,.,TGCAGTGCTAGTAGACAGATCCTACCGTTCTTC,CSASRQILPFF
TRBV10-3,TRBJ1-5,.,few,TGTGCCATCAGTGACCCCGATCAGCCCCAGCATTTT,CAISDPDQPQHF
TRBV7-9,TRBJ1-1,.,few,TGTGCCAGCAGCTTTGGCAGTAAGAACACTGAAGCTTTCTTT,CASSFGSKNTEAFF
TRBV19,TRBJ1-4,.,.,TGTGCCAGTAGGAACCTGATGGAGGATAATGAAAAACTGTTTTTT,CASRNLMEDNEKLFF
TRBV30,TRBJ1-6,.,.,TGTGCCTGGAGTGTACAAGGGGGTCTTTCACCCCTCCACTTT,CAWSVQGGLSPLHF
TRBV7-8,TRBJ1-1,TRBD1,.,TGTGCCAGCAGCTCAAGAGGGACAGGGGGCACGGGTACTGAAGCTTTCTTT,CASSSRGTGGTGTEAFF
TRBV5-6,TRBJ2-7,TRBD1,once,TGTGCCAGCAGCTTGCCCGCGACAGGGACAACCTACGAGCAGTACTTC,CASSLPATGTTYEQYF
TRBV30,TRBJ1-5,.,.,TGTGCCTGGAGTGGTGGGGGGCGAGGACAGCCCCAGCATTTT,CAWSGGGRGQPQHF
TRBV10-3,TRBJ1-1,TRBD1,once,TGTGCCATCAGCGATCTACAGGGAGGGGGCAACACTGAAGCTTTCTTT,CAISDLQGGGNTEAFF
TRBV27,TRBJ2-7,TRBD1,.,TGTGCCAGCAGGGGACAGGGTTGGCGCGAGCAGTACTTC,CASRGQGWREQYF
TRBV6-5,TRBJ1-2,.,.,TGTGCCAGCAGCCGAGACAGTCGTAACTATGGCTACACCTTC,CASSRDSRNYGYTF
TRBV7-2,TRBJ2-3,.,.,TGTGCCAGCAGCCGCATTCCCCCAGATACGCAGTATTTT,CASSRIPPDTQYF
TRBV6-5,TRBJ1-3,.,.,TGTGCCAGCAGCCTGAGTAGGGTAGCGGGCACCATATATTTT,CASSLSRVAGTIYF
TRBV7-9,TRBJ2-5,.,.,TGTGCCAGCAGCTTCGGAGGGACGGAGACCCAGTACTTC,CASSFGGTETQYF
TRBV15,TRBJ1-1,.,.,TGTGCCACCAGCAGAGATCGAGGCAGCTTGAACACTGAAGCTTTCTTT,CATSRDRGSLNTEAFF
TRBV30,TRBJ2-3,.,.,TGTGCCTGGAGGCAGGGCCCCACAGATACGCAGTATTTT,CAWRQGPTDTQYF
TRBV27,TRBJ1-5,TRBD1,.,TGTGCCAGCAGTTTATCGTACAGGGGGAGGGACCAGCCCCAGCATTTT,CASSLSYRGRDQPQHF
TRBV18,TRBJ2-2,.,.,TGTGCCAGCTCACCTGGAGCGACCACCGGGGAGCTGTTTTTT,CASSPGATTGELFF
TRBV5-1,TRBJ2-1,.,once,TGCGCCAGCAGCTTGGCCTTGGCCAATGAGCAGTTCTTC,CASSLALANEQFF
TRBV2,TRBJ2-5,.,.,TGTGCCAGCACGCAAGAGGGGGGGCGGGAAGAGACCCAGTACTTC,CASTQEGGREETQYF
TRBV10-1,TRBJ2-2,TRBD2,.,TGCGCCACCCTCTCCGGCGGGAGTAAATACACCGGGGAGCTGTTTTTT,CATLSGGSKYTGELFF
TRBV30,TRBJ2-2,TRBD1,.,TGTGCCTGGGAATCCGGGACAGGGAGCGCCGGGGAGCTGTTTTTT,CAWESGTGSAGELFF
TRBV6-5,TRBJ1-2,TRBD1,.,TGTGCCAGCAGTTACTCGCAAGGGACAGGGCAATATGGCTACACCTTC,CASSYSQGTGQYGYTF
TRBV20-1,TRBJ1-4,.,once,TGCAGTGCTAGTTTGTCGCAGGGCAATGAAAAACTGTTTTTT,CSASLSQGNEKLFF
TRBV5-1,TRBJ1-1,.,.,TGCGCCAGCAGCTTGGGGTCAGGGGATTACACTGAAGCTTTCTTT,CASSLGSGDYTEAFF
TRBV27,TRBJ2-5,.,.,TGTGCCAGCAGTACCTCGGGGGAAGCGTGGGAGACCCAGTACTTC,CASSTSGEAWETQYF
TRBV2,TRBJ2-5,TRBD2,.,TGTGCCAGCAGTGGGAGGACGGGAGGAGAGACCCAGTACTTC,CASSGRTGGETQYF
TRBV19,TRBJ1-1,.,.,TGTGCCAGTAGTCCCCCGGGGTGGGACGAGGAGGCCACTGAAGCTTTCTTT,CASSPPGWDEEATEAFF